Presented here are 22 T cell receptor beta chains from one specimen sequenced in a study of OX40 agonist ivuxolimab in advanced cancers. Libraries were prepared by immunoSEQ multiplex PCR; TCRdb keeps only in-frame clonotypes and omits some of them. The sample lists around 84,000 clones, approximately 84% occurring once. The sample consisted of CD4+ or CD8+ T cells sorted from blood, taken in a trial of the OX40 agonist ivuxolimab. The receptors shown here come from an adult with an advanced solid tumor such as melanoma, head and neck, liver or kidney cancer.

The V call is TRBV5-6, the J call TRBJ1-1; D is ambiguous. The CDR3 consists of 12 residues. CDR1 SGHDT and CDR2 YYEEEE come from the germline V gene. V lost 8 bases and J lost 0, with 8 bases in between. The CDR3 region has the DNA TGTGCCAGTGGACGGGTGAACACTGAAGCTTTCTTT. Translating gives CASGRVNTEAFF.

This sequence joins TRBV27 and TRBJ1-2, with 8 positions matching TRBD1. The ends lost 0 bases at V and 6 bases at J; junction bases unmatched: 9. The V gene's germline CDR1 is MNHEY and CDR2 SMNVEV (reference sequence). This CDR3 contains 16 residues. The CDR3 DNA follows: TGTGCCAGCAGTTTATCGGCAGGGGGCTTAATTAATGGCTACACCTTC. This translates into CASSLSAGGLINGYTF.

The chain links TRBV5-4 to TRBJ2-7; D is undetermined. CDR3 size: 12 residues. CDR1 SGHNT and CDR2 YYREEE come from the germline V gene (reference sequence). Trimming stripped 4 bases from V and 6 bases from J, with 11 bases between. The CDR3: CASSNVVGEQYF. Here the CDR3 DNA reads TGTGCCAGCAGCAATGTGGTGGGCGAGCAGTACTTC.

This rearrangement joins TRBV11-3 to TRBJ2-7, with TRBD1 matching 9 bases. The CDR3 loop spans 15 amino acids. CDR1 is SGHNT and CDR2 is YENEEA in the germline V gene. Trimming took 5 bases from V and 3 from J; bases not matched to a gene: 8. The chain's CDR3 is CASSAFWGQGYEQYF. The CDR3, as DNA: TGTGCCAGCAGCGCGTTTTGGGGACAGGGCTACGAGCAGTACTTC.

The chain joins TRBV27 to TRBJ2-3, with D perhaps assigned TRBD1 or TRBD2 (6 bases each). The CDR3 has 15 residues. CDR1 and CDR2 (germline): MNHEY, SMNVEV (reference sequence). The V end lost 2 bases, the J end lost 1 base, and 10 bases lay between the germline ends. In DNA form, the CDR3 reads TGTGCCAGCAGTTTACCGGGGGCGGGCACAGATACGCAGTATTTT. It specifies CASSLPGAGTDTQYF.

This chain joins TRBV25-1 and TRBJ1-3, with a possible D match to TRBD1 (5 bases). V was trimmed by 2 bases and J by 2 bases, leaving 10 bases between them. Germline CDR1 MGHDK, CDR2 SYGVNS. The CDR3 sequence is 15 residues long. In nucleotides, the CDR3 is TGTGCCAGCAGTGAACAGGGAGGAACTGGAAACACCATATATTTT. Translating it yields CASSEQGGTGNTIYF.

Remarks on this clone: At the DNA level, this CDR3 is encoded by other sequences in the same sample as well. J is TRBJ2-5 and V is TRBV2; TRBD1 matches 9 bases. Germline loops: CDR1 SNHLY, CDR2 FYNNEI. The CDR3 has 12 residues. V lost 8 bases to trimming and J lost 5 bases; unmatched junction nucleotides: 3. The CDR3: CASDRGEETQYF. DNA of the CDR3: TGTGCCAGCGACAGGGGGGAGGAGACCCAGTACTTC.

The rearrangement uses TRBV19 and TRBJ1-4; the D gene is possibly TRBD1 (6 bases). The V end lost 5 bases, the J end lost 8 bases, and 18 bases lay between the germline ends. The CDR3 runs to 15 residues. Germline-derived CDR1 and CDR2 are LNHDA and SQIVND (reference sequence). The CDR3 is CASSRWKQGREKLFF. For the CDR3, the DNA is TGTGCCAGTAGTCGCTGGAAACAGGGTAGAGAAAAACTGTTTTTT.

This sequence joins TRBV27 and TRBJ1-5, with TRBD1 as a possible D gene (6 bases). Germline assignment: CDR1 MNHEY and CDR2 SMNVEV (reference sequence). The CDR3 length is 14 residues. The V end was cut by 2 bases, the J end by 4 bases, with 9 bases between. The DNA of the CDR3 is TGTGCCAGCAGTTTAAGACAGGCGAATCAGCCCCAGCATTTT. Encoded protein: CASSLRQANQPQHF.

This clone was seen a single time. At one of its ends the junction is not consistent with the germline gene, which may arise from a read error. The V gene is TRBV7-9, the J gene TRBJ2-1, with 9 nucleotides matching TRBD1. The germline V gene encodes CDR1 SEHNR and CDR2 FQNEAQ (reference sequence). CDR3 length: 14 residues. The CDR3 sequence is CATSGTGSYNEQFF. The CDR3 coding sequence is TGTGCCACCAGCGGGACAGGGTCCTACAATGAGCAGTTCTTC.

The rearrangement joins TRBV29-1 to TRBJ1-1; the D is unclear. Trimming stripped 7 bases from V and 1 base from J, with 16 bases between. The CDR3 consists of 14 residues. Looked up from germline, CDR1 is SQVTM and CDR2 is ANQGSEA. The CDR3 sequence: CSANIRHRNTEAFF. CDR3 in DNA: TGCAGCGCTAACATCCGCCACAGGAACACTGAAGCTTTCTTT.

V gene TRBV19 combines with J gene TRBJ1-1; TRBD1 aligns across 7 bases. Unmatched junction bases numbered 1, after V lost 5 bases and J lost 1 base. The germline V gene encodes CDR1 LNHDA and CDR2 SQIVND (reference sequence). The CDR3 is 13 amino acids. The CDR3 region is CASSGQENTEAFF. The CDR3 nucleotides read TGTGCCAGTAGTGGACAGGAGAACACTGAAGCTTTCTTT.

The chain has TRBV10-3 and TRBJ1-2; 8 bases match TRBD1. The CDR3 covers 13 residues. Per germline, CDR1 ENHRY and CDR2 SYGVKD. V was clipped by 11 bases and J by 8 bases; unmatched bases: 13. CDR3 sequence: CAARDRLNEGYTF. The CDR3 DNA follows: TGTGCCGCCCGGGACAGGCTTAATGAAGGCTACACCTTC.

The genes are TRBV7-8 and TRBJ1-2; 8 bases fit TRBD1. The CDR3 runs 16 residues. J was trimmed by 7 bases and V by 5 bases; bases with no gene match: 15. Germline values: CDR1 SGHVS, CDR2 FQNEAQ. This chain's CDR3 is CASSQRDRTRFGGYTF. CDR3 in DNA: TGTGCCAGCAGCCAAAGGGACAGGACGAGGTTTGGTGGCTACACCTTC.

The rearrangement joins TRBV18 to TRBJ1-6; TRBD1 is a possible D gene (5 bases). The germline V gene encodes CDR1 KGHSH and CDR2 LQKENI. The length of the CDR3 is 15 residues. Deletions cut 2 bases from V and 10 bases from J, with 15 bases between. The CDR3 here is CASSPFGTSESPLHF. CDR3 DNA: TGTGCCAGCTCACCATTTGGGACCTCCGAATCACCCCTCCACTTT.

The CDR3 region has the DNA TGTGCCAGCAGCTTAGTCCCGCAGGGCAATTCACCCCTCCACTTT. This translates into CASSLVPQGNSPLHF. The chain uses TRBV11-3 and TRBJ1-6, with D maybe TRBD1 (5 bases). The germline V gene has CDR1 SGHNT and CDR2 YENEEA. CDR3 size: 15 residues. V dropped 1 base and J dropped 7 bases, with 11 bases sitting between them.

The chain is built from TRBV29-1 and TRBJ2-7, with D unresolved. The germline V gene encodes CDR1 SQVTM and CDR2 ANQGSEA. The length of the CDR3 is 13 residues. Between the trimmed V and J ends, which lost 7 bases and 2 bases, there was a span of 15 bases. The CDR3 DNA reads as TGCAGCGCCTCACCCCGCCCCCCCTACGAGCAGTACTTC. It codes for CSASPRPPYEQYF.

The V and J genes are TRBV30 and TRBJ2-1; D gene unclear. The CDR3 extends over 12 amino acids. Germline V gives CDR1 GTSNPN, CDR2 SVGIG (reference sequence). With 5 bases removed from V and 5 bases from J, the gap between germline ends came to 10 bases. The CDR3 bases are TGTGCCTGGGGAAGACGGGACAATGAGCAGTTCTTC. Amino acid sequence: CAWGRRDNEQFF. Full variable domain (outside the CDR3, taken from reference TRBV30 and TRBJ2-1): SQTIHQWPATLVQPVGSPLSLECTVEGTSNPNLYWYRQAAGRGLQLLFYSVGIGQISSEVPQNLSASRPQDRQFILSSKKLLLSDSGFYLCAWGRRDNEQFFGPGTRLTVL.

V and J are TRBV7-6 and TRBJ2-3, with D perhaps matching TRBD1 or TRBD2 (5 bases each). The CDR3 length is 15 residues. V lost 5 bases to trimming and J lost 5 bases, with 17 bases between them. Looked up from germline, CDR1 is SGHVS and CDR2 is FNYEAQ. CDR3 residues: CASSALRGAGDTQYF. The CDR3 region has the DNA TGTGCCAGCAGCGCTTTAAGAGGGGCCGGAGATACGCAGTATTTT.

This clone has only a few counts. This chain connects TRBV7-2 to TRBJ2-5, with D perhaps matching TRBD2 (5 bases). The CDR3 is 15 residues long. The germline V gene has CDR1 SGHTA and CDR2 FQGNSA. V was clipped by 5 bases and J by 1 base, with 14 bases between them. The DNA for the CDR3 is TGTGCCAGCAGCGTAATGGGAGCGTTCCAAGAGACCCAGTACTTC. Its translation is CASSVMGAFQETQYF. Using reference TRBV7-2 and TRBJ2-5 for the parts outside the CDR3, the full variable domain is GAGVSQSPSNKVTEKGKDVELRCDPISGHTALYWYRQSLGQGLEFLIYFQGNSAPDKSGLPSDRFSAERTGGSVSTLTIQRTQQEDSAVYLCASSVMGAFQETQYFGPGTRLLVL.

The chain uses TRBV10-3 and TRBJ1-4; tentatively, D is TRBD1 (6 bases). V was trimmed by 2 bases and J by 8 bases, leaving 9 bases between them. Germline V gene data show CDR1 as ENHRY and CDR2 as SYGVKD. The CDR3 extends over 13 amino acids. CDR3 residues: CAISEQGGEKLFF. CDR3 coding DNA: TGTGCCATCAGTGAGCAAGGGGGAGAAAAACTGTTTTTT.

The chain carries TRBV27 and TRBJ2-6; D not certain. The CDR3 length is 14 residues. From germline, CDR1 is MNHEY and CDR2 SMNVEV (reference sequence). V lost 6 bases and J 0 bases, leaving 6 bases between the germline ends. In nucleotides, the CDR3 is TGTGCCAGCAGAGGGTACTCTGGGGCCAACGTCCTGACTTTC. Its protein product is CASRGYSGANVLTF.